This is a list of T cell receptor beta chains from one sample in a study of T cells in Graves' hyperthyroidism and ophthalmopathy. From the multiplex PCR reads, TCRdb called clonotypes with MiXCR, one entry per CDR3 protein. The sample contains under 200,000 distinct CDR3 sequences, just under 9.5% of which appear only once. The sample was blood. The origin of the receptors is a young woman with Graves' hyperthyroidism that later progressed to Graves' ophthalmopathy. CDR3s leave out the opening cysteine and the closing phenylalanine or tryptophan. The order of the fields is V gene, D gene, CDR3 protein. A D gene is named only where the DNA matches it firmly.

TRBV28	TRBD1	ASSSSGTGGYSEQY
TRBV27	TRBD2	ASSLISGGTSSYEQY
TRBV7-9	TRBD2	ASSSSPGLAFTGELF
TRBV2	-	ASSEALLGGSSNEQF
TRBV4-1	-	ASSQDLMENYGYT
TRBV29-1	-	SVDRGGTDTQY
TRBV5-1	TRBD1	ATEGGQGYLEQY
TRBV12-3/TRBV12-4	TRBD2	ASSLGGGYYEQY
TRBV11-1	TRBD2	ASSLRGTSGKGAYNEQF
TRBV7-9	-	ASSLAGRRGSSNQPQH
TRBV9	-	ASSAVDRSIYGYT
TRBV4-2	-	ASSPRESREEKLF
TRBV28	-	ASRPDRLRSGANVLT
TRBV20-1	TRBD1	SANHRGNNQPQH
TRBV7-8	-	ASSLAVTKAEKLF
TRBV3-1	TRBD1	ASSQGHRQGTDPYEQY
TRBV4-2	-	ASSQGGGTGNQPQH
TRBV20-1	TRBD2	SAGIGLAGGIQETQY
TRBV7-2	-	ASSSMQETEAF
TRBV29-1	-	SVVGANIQY
TRBV19	TRBD1	ASDYGTGVTGELF
TRBV6-5	-	ASSYSTFLAGQFYGYT
TRBV5-1	-	ASSPGLNTEAF
TRBV11-2	-	ASSLGENNQPQH
TRBV7-6	-	ASSSPGPRNTEAF
TRBV6-1	TRBD2	ASSGGMGGQETQY
TRBV20-1	-	SAPAGSDTEAF
TRBV3-1	-	ASSQGTRETGYT
TRBV6-1	-	ASSRGGLYEQY
TRBV18	TRBD2	ASSPIAGQYEQY
TRBV6-2/TRBV6-3	-	ASSYEGRAGREQF
TRBV20-1	TRBD1	SALQGSWETQY
TRBV15	-	ATSRERSLNTEAF
TRBV27	-	ASSSGRAPSNTGELF
TRBV11-2	-	ASKLVQGFTEAF
TRBV19	TRBD2	ASNPRGGGANTGELF
TRBV29-1	TRBD2	SVEIAGGSNNEQF
TRBV19	-	ASTLLQGSNSPLH
TRBV4-2	TRBD2	ASSQERGGSYNEQF
TRBV4-2	TRBD2	ASIRVQAGDWYNEQF
TRBV2	-	ASNLPGEEREKLF
TRBV2	-	ASGDSSYEQY
TRBV14	TRBD2	ASSQSLAGETQY
TRBV3-1	-	ASSQGVNQPQH
TRBV20-1	TRBD1	SAEKPPETGGLLAF
TRBV5-6	-	ASSLAGRVNPPLH